This T cell receptor beta chain came from a study of T cell responses to AZD1222 COVID-19 vaccine. The repertoire was sequenced with immunoSEQ multiplex PCR; TCRdb's copy has only in-frame clones and lacks some. Of roughly 95,000 clones listed, approximately 90% were seen once; the top ten hold 3.1%. Worth noting for this clone: The antigen remains unidentified.

Study-wide points: Reportedly, close to half of spike-specific TCRs are directed against unmutated variant regions.

The CDR3 contains 16 residues. Germline loops: CDR1 SGHAT, CDR2 FQDESV (reference sequence). Trimming removed 6 bases from V and 1 base from J; junction bases left unmatched: 10. The sample consisted of peripheral blood, taken 28 days after the second AZD1222 dose. The gene calls are TRBV11-1 and TRBJ1-1; 8 bases fit TRBD1. The source is an adult who received the AZD1222 COVID-19 vaccine. In DNA, the CDR3 is TGTGCCAGCAGACACGACAGGGGTGGAAAGAACACTGAAGCTTTCTTT. It is translated as CASRHDRGGKNTEAFF.